This TCR beta chain appears in the sequencing data of a study of cytomegalovirus exposure and HLA in healthy donors. Study-wide results and caveats: For TCR beta chains, V- and J-gene trimming was later linked to a missense DCLRE1C variant. Some V segments, including TRBV6-2 and TRBV6-3, were excluded as indistinguishable.

Germline CDR1 and CDR2: MNHNS and SASEGT. The CDR3 length is 13 residues. For this clone: Antigen specificity is unknown.

The PCR ran on 60 Vbeta and 13 Jbeta primers. The protocol was immunoSEQ multiplex PCR, while the TCRdb copy is restricted to in-frame clones and leaves out a portion. The table has around 190,000 clones, about 90% seen once; the top ten hold around 0.98%. Though probably carrying unrecorded immune exposures, donors were nominally healthy at sampling. This clonotype was sampled from a boy younger than 10 in good health and CMV-seronegative. The V gene is TRBV6-1, the J gene TRBJ1-1, with 8 nucleotides matching TRBD1. Source material: PBMCs. The CDR3 DNA is TGTTCACGACAGGGGACGGGGGAAAAGGAAGCTTTCTTT. Translation: CSRQGTGEKEAFF.